These T cell receptor beta chains were read from a single sample in a study of T cell changes during pregnancy in multiple sclerosis. The assay was immunoSEQ multiplex PCR, and TCRdb's table has in-frame clones only and misses some. In the table there are 26,000 or so clones, over 80% of which are singletons. This material consisted of CD8+ T cells from peripheral blood mononuclear cells, taken before pregnancy. These receptors originate from a female donor with multiple sclerosis, enrolled in a pregnancy study. Each CDR3 is given with its conserved first and last residue. A D gene is named only where the DNA matches it firmly. Size is omitted from some rows. Given values are once, few, many or a class for expanded clones.

cdr3_length: 16; clone_size: NA; j_call: TRBJ2-1; d_call: TRBD2; v_call: TRBV5-1; cdr3_nt: TGCGCCAGCAGCTTATTTCCGGGGGGGGGTATGAATGAGCAGTTCTTC; cdr3_aa: CASSLFPGGGMNEQFF
cdr3_length: 14; clone_size: NA; j_call: TRBJ2-7; d_call: NA; v_call: TRBV28; cdr3_nt: TGTGCCAGCAGTTTATGGGGCGAATCCTACGAGCAGTACTTC; cdr3_aa: CASSLWGESYEQYF
cdr3_length: 14; clone_size: NA; j_call: TRBJ2-7; d_call: NA; v_call: TRBV12-2; cdr3_nt: TGTGCAAGTCTCCCCCGGGACAGACTTTACGAGCAGTACTTC; cdr3_aa: CASLPRDRLYEQYF
cdr3_length: 15; clone_size: many; j_call: TRBJ2-6; d_call: NA; v_call: TRBV6-6; cdr3_nt: TGTGCCAGCAGTTACGAGGGGGCTGGGGCCAACGTCCTGACTTTC; cdr3_aa: CASSYEGAGANVLTF
cdr3_length: 12; clone_size: once; j_call: TRBJ2-1; d_call: TRBD1; v_call: TRBV7-9; cdr3_nt: TGTGCCAGCAGCCAAGGACAGGGGGAGCAGTTCTTC; cdr3_aa: CASSQGQGEQFF
cdr3_length: 15; clone_size: NA; j_call: TRBJ2-1; d_call: NA; v_call: TRBV4-1; cdr3_nt: TGCGCCAGCAGCCAATTGGCAGGGGTAATCAATGAGCAGTTCTTC; cdr3_aa: CASSQLAGVINEQFF
cdr3_length: 15; clone_size: NA; j_call: TRBJ1-2; d_call: TRBD1; v_call: TRBV7-9; cdr3_nt: TGTGCCAGCAGCTTAGAACAGGGGGCTAGGTATGGCTACACCTTC; cdr3_aa: CASSLEQGARYGYTF
cdr3_length: 14; clone_size: NA; j_call: TRBJ2-3; d_call: TRBD1; v_call: TRBV6-4; cdr3_nt: TGTGCCAGCAGTGAGACAGGGGAATCAGATACGCAGTATTTT; cdr3_aa: CASSETGESDTQYF
cdr3_length: 13; clone_size: NA; j_call: TRBJ2-1; d_call: TRBD2; v_call: TRBV15; cdr3_nt: TGTGCCGTGTCAGCGGGAAGGTACAATGAGCAGTTCTTC; cdr3_aa: CAVSAGRYNEQFF
cdr3_length: 13; clone_size: NA; j_call: TRBJ2-1; d_call: TRBD2; v_call: TRBV6-4; cdr3_nt: TGTGCCAGCAGTGACTCCTTCCCGGGGGGATCGTTCTTC; cdr3_aa: CASSDSFPGGSFF
cdr3_length: 14; clone_size: once; j_call: TRBJ1-1; d_call: NA; v_call: TRBV19; cdr3_nt: TGTGCCAGTAGCATGTGGCAGGTGAACACTGAAGCTTTCTTT; cdr3_aa: CASSMWQVNTEAFF
cdr3_length: 15; clone_size: NA; j_call: TRBJ2-4; d_call: NA; v_call: TRBV4-3; cdr3_nt: TGCGCCAGCAGCCACTACACAGGGTCCAAAAACATTCAGTACTTC; cdr3_aa: CASSHYTGSKNIQYF
cdr3_length: 14; clone_size: NA; j_call: TRBJ2-7; d_call: NA; v_call: TRBV15; cdr3_nt: TGTGCCACCAGCAGAGTAGGACTGACCTCCGAGCAGTACTTC; cdr3_aa: CATSRVGLTSEQYF
cdr3_length: 16; clone_size: once; j_call: TRBJ2-6; d_call: TRBD2; v_call: TRBV29-1; cdr3_nt: TGCAGCGTGACCGCGGGACTAGCGAGTGGGGCCAACGTCCTGACTTTC; cdr3_aa: CSVTAGLASGANVLTF
cdr3_length: 13; clone_size: once; j_call: TRBJ2-2; d_call: NA; v_call: TRBV7-9; cdr3_nt: TGTGCCAGCAGCCTTCCGAACACCGGGGAGCTGTTTTTT; cdr3_aa: CASSLPNTGELFF
cdr3_length: 16; clone_size: NA; j_call: TRBJ2-1; d_call: TRBD2; v_call: TRBV6-5; cdr3_nt: TGTGCCAGCAGTTACGCAGGACTAGCGGGAGGTAATGAGCAGTTCTTC; cdr3_aa: CASSYAGLAGGNEQFF
cdr3_length: 15; clone_size: once; j_call: TRBJ2-7; d_call: TRBD2; v_call: TRBV11-1; cdr3_nt: TGTGCCAGCAGCTCCCCGGGACTAGCGTCGTACGAGCAGTACTTC; cdr3_aa: CASSSPGLASYEQYF
cdr3_length: 15; clone_size: NA; j_call: TRBJ2-1; d_call: NA; v_call: TRBV4-2; cdr3_nt: TGTGCCAGCAGCCAAGACCCCAGCGCCCCCAATGAGCAGTTCTTC; cdr3_aa: CASSQDPSAPNEQFF
cdr3_length: 15; clone_size: NA; j_call: TRBJ2-7; d_call: TRBD2; v_call: TRBV5-1; cdr3_nt: TGCGCCAGCAGCGCGACTAGCGGGAGTATTTACGAGCAGTACTTC; cdr3_aa: CASSATSGSIYEQYF
cdr3_length: 16; clone_size: NA; j_call: TRBJ2-6; d_call: NA; v_call: TRBV4-3; cdr3_nt: TGCGCCAGCAGCCAAGATCTGAGCTCTGGGGCCAACGTCCTGACTTTC; cdr3_aa: CASSQDLSSGANVLTF
cdr3_length: 17; clone_size: few; j_call: TRBJ2-5; d_call: TRBD1; v_call: TRBV19; cdr3_nt: TGTGCCAGTAGTATTCAGGACAGGGTGGGTATCCGAGAGACCCAGTACTTC; cdr3_aa: CASSIQDRVGIRETQYF
cdr3_length: 15; clone_size: NA; j_call: TRBJ2-1; d_call: TRBD2; v_call: TRBV19; cdr3_nt: TGTGCCAGTAGTATTCTAGCGGGAGGGGTCAATGAGCAGTTCTTC; cdr3_aa: CASSILAGGVNEQFF
cdr3_length: 15; clone_size: NA; j_call: TRBJ2-7; d_call: TRBD1; v_call: TRBV4-3; cdr3_nt: TGCGCCAGCAGCCCGGACAGGGGGTTCTCCTACGAGCAGTACTTC; cdr3_aa: CASSPDRGFSYEQYF
cdr3_length: 12; clone_size: once; j_call: TRBJ2-1; d_call: NA; v_call: TRBV30; cdr3_nt: TGTGCCTGGACACAGGGAGAAAATGAGCAGTTCTTC; cdr3_aa: CAWTQGENEQFF
cdr3_length: 16; clone_size: NA; j_call: TRBJ2-7; d_call: NA; v_call: TRBV29-1; cdr3_nt: TGCAGCGTTGAATTCCAATGGACAGATACAATTGGCGAGCAGTACTTC; cdr3_aa: CSVEFQWTDTIGEQYF
cdr3_length: 16; clone_size: NA; j_call: TRBJ2-5; d_call: TRBD1; v_call: TRBV15; cdr3_nt: TGTGCCACCAGCAGAGTGGGGGACAGTCAAAGTGAGACCCAGTACTTC; cdr3_aa: CATSRVGDSQSETQYF
cdr3_length: 13; clone_size: NA; j_call: TRBJ2-7; d_call: TRBD1; v_call: TRBV7-9; cdr3_nt: TGTGCCAGCAGCTTCCAAGGACAGGTCGAGCAGTACTTC; cdr3_aa: CASSFQGQVEQYF
cdr3_length: 17; clone_size: NA; j_call: TRBJ2-7; d_call: NA; v_call: TRBV5-8; cdr3_nt: TGTGCCAGCAGCTTGAGTCCCGGGGTTTGGATGTCCTACGAGCAGTACTTC; cdr3_aa: CASSLSPGVWMSYEQYF
cdr3_length: 14; clone_size: NA; j_call: TRBJ2-7; d_call: TRBD1; v_call: TRBV29-1; cdr3_nt: TGCAGCGCTCGAACGGGACAGGGGGGCTACGAGCAGTACTTC; cdr3_aa: CSARTGQGGYEQYF
cdr3_length: 16; clone_size: NA; j_call: TRBJ2-4; d_call: TRBD2; v_call: TRBV7-9; cdr3_nt: TGTGCCAGCAGCCCCGACGGGGGGGCTGCCAAAAACATTCAGTACTTC; cdr3_aa: CASSPDGGAAKNIQYF
cdr3_length: 15; clone_size: NA; j_call: TRBJ2-3; d_call: TRBD2; v_call: TRBV9; cdr3_nt: TGTGCCAGCAGCGAGGGGGGACTAGCGGTAGATACGCAGTATTTT; cdr3_aa: CASSEGGLAVDTQYF
cdr3_length: 19; clone_size: NA; j_call: TRBJ1-2; d_call: NA; v_call: TRBV30; cdr3_nt: TGTGCCTGGAGTGGTCTGCCCAGCGGGGCTTACAGCAATAACTATGGCTACACCTTC; cdr3_aa: CAWSGLPSGAYSNNYGYTF
cdr3_length: 19; clone_size: NA; j_call: TRBJ1-1; d_call: NA; v_call: TRBV11-2; cdr3_nt: TGTGCCAGCAGCCTACCGAGATCAGACAGCGGGTGGGTTAACACTGAAGCTTTCTTT; cdr3_aa: CASSLPRSDSGWVNTEAFF
cdr3_length: 13; clone_size: NA; j_call: TRBJ2-2; d_call: NA; v_call: TRBV29-1; cdr3_nt: TGCAGCGTTGGCTACCCGAACACCGGGGAGCTGTTTTTT; cdr3_aa: CSVGYPNTGELFF
cdr3_length: 15; clone_size: NA; j_call: TRBJ1-2; d_call: NA; v_call: TRBV11-2; cdr3_nt: TGTGCCAGCAGCTTAGCCCTAGGGGAACTTTATGGCTACACCTTC; cdr3_aa: CASSLALGELYGYTF